In its sample, the clone carrying this TCR beta chain was seen once. How the authors handled the data: Amplification of reference gene primers was used by the study to estimate nucleated cell counts. Profiled with immunoSEQ multiplex PCR; TCRdb holds only in-frame clones, not every one. That table supplies the V and J calls and clone size; D and trimming were determined from the DNA. Among about 200,000 clones, about 80% were seen once, and the ten largest hold about 6.3%. The sample belongs to a study of blood T cell repertoires in COVID-19. Study summary: Samples taken during acute and convalescent COVID-19 were collected in the United States, Italy and Spain. From T cells, B-cell-depleted T cells, or PBMCs came the material, which was cDNA or gDNA.

Germline V lookup: CDR1 SGHTA, CDR2 FQGNSA. V gave up 5 bases and J gave up 4 bases; unmatched junction bases: 10. This CDR3 has 15 amino acids. The chain recombines TRBV7-2 with TRBJ1-1, with 7 bases aligning to TRBD1. The source material was peripheral blood. The origin of this receptor is a man aged 55 to 70 with acute or convalescent COVID-19. The CDR3, as DNA: TGTGCCAGCAGCCCGTTGACAGGGAGGATCACTGAAGCTTTCTTT. Its translation: CASSPLTGRITEAFF.